This record concerns one T cell receptor (beta chain) sequence. The antigen remains unidentified. This sample was taken from a study of graft-versus-host responses after intestinal transplantation. Study-wide results and caveats: Some GvH clones appeared in ileal mucosa or blood before recipient bone marrow.

Profiling relied on immunoSEQ multiplex PCR, and the TCRdb table lists in-frame clones only, not all of them. The data hold about 94,000 clones, with more than 85% observed a single time. The starting material was unstimulated CD8+ T cells sorted from spleen or lymph node cells, obtained before intestinal transplant. The receptor was derived from a human donor who received an intestinal transplant.

The CDR3 is CASSVRETYNEQFF. The CDR3, as DNA: TGTGCCAGCAGTGTGCGGGAGACCTACAATGAGCAGTTCTTC. V usage is TRBV2 and J usage is TRBJ2-1, with 7 positions matching TRBD2. The CDR3 totals 14 residues. The V and J ends lost 4 bases and 2 bases, in that order; junction bases with no gene match: 2. Germline V gene data show CDR1 as SNHLY and CDR2 as FYNNEI. The full variable domain, rest sourced from reference TRBV2 and TRBJ2-1, is EPEVTQTPSHQVTQMGQEVILRCVPISNHLYFYWYRQILGQKVEFLVSFYNNEISEKSEIFDDQFSVERPDGSNFTLKIRSTKLEDSAMYFCASSVRETYNEQFFGPGTRLTVL.